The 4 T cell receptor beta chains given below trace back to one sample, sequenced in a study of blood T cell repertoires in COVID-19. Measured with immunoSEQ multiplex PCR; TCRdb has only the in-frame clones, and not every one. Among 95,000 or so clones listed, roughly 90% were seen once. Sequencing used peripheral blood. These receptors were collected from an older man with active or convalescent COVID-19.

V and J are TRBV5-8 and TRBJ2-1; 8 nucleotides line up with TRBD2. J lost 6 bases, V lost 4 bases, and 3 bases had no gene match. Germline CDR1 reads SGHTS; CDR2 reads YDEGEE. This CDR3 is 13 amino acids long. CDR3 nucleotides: TGTGCCAGCAGCCGGCGGGGGGCCAATGAGCAGTTCTTC. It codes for CASSRRGANEQFF.

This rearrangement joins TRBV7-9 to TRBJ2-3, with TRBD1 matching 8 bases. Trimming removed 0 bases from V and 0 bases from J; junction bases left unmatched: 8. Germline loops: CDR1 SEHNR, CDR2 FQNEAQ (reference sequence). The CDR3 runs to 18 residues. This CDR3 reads CASSLAVGQVTSTDTQYF. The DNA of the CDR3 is TGTGCCAGCAGCTTAGCTGTGGGACAGGTGACGAGCACAGATACGCAGTATTTT.

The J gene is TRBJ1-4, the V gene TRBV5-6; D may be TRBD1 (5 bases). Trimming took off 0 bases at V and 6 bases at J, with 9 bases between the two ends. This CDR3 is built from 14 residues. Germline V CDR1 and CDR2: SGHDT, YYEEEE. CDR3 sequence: CASSLVRDDEKLFF. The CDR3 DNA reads TGTGCCAGCAGCTTGGTCAGGGATGATGAAAAACTGTTTTTT.

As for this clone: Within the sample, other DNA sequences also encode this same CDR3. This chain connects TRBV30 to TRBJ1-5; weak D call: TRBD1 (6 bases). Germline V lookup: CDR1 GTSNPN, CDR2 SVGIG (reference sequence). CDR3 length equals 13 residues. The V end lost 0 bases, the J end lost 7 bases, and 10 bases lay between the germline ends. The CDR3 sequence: CAWSVAGDQPQHF. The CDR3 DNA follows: TGTGCCTGGAGTGTGGCAGGGGACCAGCCCCAGCATTTT.